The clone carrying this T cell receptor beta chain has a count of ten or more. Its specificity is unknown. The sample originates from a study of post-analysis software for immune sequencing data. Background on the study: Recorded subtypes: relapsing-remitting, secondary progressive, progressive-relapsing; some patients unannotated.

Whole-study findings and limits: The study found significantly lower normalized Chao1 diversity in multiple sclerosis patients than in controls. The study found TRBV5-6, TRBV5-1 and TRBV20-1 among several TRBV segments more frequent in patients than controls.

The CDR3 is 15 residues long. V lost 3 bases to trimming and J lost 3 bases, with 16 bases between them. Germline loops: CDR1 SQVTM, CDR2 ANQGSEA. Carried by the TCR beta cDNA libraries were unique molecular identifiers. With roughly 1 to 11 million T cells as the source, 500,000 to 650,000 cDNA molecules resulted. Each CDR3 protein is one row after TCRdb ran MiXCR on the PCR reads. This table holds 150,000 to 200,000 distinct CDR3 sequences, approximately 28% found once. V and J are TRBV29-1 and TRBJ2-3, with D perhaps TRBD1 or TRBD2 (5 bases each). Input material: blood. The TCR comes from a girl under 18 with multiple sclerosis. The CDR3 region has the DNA TGCAGCGTTGATCCGCCGGGACCTAAAACAGATACGCAGTATTTT. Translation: CSVDPPGPKTDTQYF.